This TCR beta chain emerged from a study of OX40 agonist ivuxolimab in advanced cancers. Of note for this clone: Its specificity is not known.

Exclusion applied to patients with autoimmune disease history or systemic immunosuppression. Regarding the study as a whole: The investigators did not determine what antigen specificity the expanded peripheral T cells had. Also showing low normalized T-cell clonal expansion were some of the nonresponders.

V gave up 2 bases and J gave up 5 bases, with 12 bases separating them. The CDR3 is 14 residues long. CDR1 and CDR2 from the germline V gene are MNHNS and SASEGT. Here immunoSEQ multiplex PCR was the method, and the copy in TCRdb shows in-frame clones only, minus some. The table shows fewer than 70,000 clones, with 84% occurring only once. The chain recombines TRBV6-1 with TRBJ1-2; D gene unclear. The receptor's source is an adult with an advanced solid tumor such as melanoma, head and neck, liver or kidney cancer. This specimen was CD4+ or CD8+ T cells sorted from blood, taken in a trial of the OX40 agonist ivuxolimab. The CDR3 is CASSEQVQVYGYTF. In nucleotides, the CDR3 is TGTGCCAGCAGTGAACAGGTGCAGGTTTATGGCTACACCTTC.